The TCR beta chain described here comes from a study of response to subunit inactivated influenza vaccine. This clonotype was observed a handful of times. TCRdb ran MiXCR on the RT-PCR reads and lists one entry per CDR3 protein. Of hundreds of thousands of distinct CDR3 sequences in the sample, roughly 14% were seen once. Germline V gene lookup returns CDR1 WNHNN and CDR2 SYGVQD (reference sequence). The CDR3 sequence is 14 residues long. The junction had 5 bases not matched to a gene; V was cut back by 4 bases and J by 6 bases. The specimen comprised PBMCs from blood, sampled 14 to 15 days before vaccination. The chain combines TRBV10-1 with TRBJ2-2; TRBD2 aligns across 7 bases. The TCR originated in a man in his forties or fifties who received an inactivated influenza vaccine. CDR3 residues: CASSVNREAGELFF. The CDR3 DNA sequence: TGCGCCAGCAGTGTGAATCGGGAGGCCGGGGAGCTGTTTTTT.